The 8 T cell receptor beta chains reported below all come from one sample, sequenced in a study of blood T cell repertoires in COVID-19. Using immunoSEQ multiplex PCR, the repertoire was profiled, and TCRdb retains in-frame clones only, with some absent. The table records about 270,000 clones, over 75% of them present only once. The sample comprised PBMCs or T cells enriched from blood (not recorded which). All receptors come from a woman in her late teens or twenties who had recovered from COVID-19.

This clone was observed a few times. This chain uses TRBV6-5 with TRBJ2-3, with TRBD2 matching 9 bases. Trimming took 10 bases from V and 3 from J; bases not matched to a gene: 8. CDR3 length equals 14 residues. Germline V gene sequence: CDR1 MNHEY, CDR2 SVGAGI. CDR3 coding DNA: TGTGCCACCCTAGCTAGCGGGGTAACAGATACGCAGTATTTT. Translation gives CATLASGVTDTQYF.

This clone was recorded once. The chain links TRBV6-4 to TRBJ1-2, with TRBD1 matching 7 bases. CDR3 length: 15 amino acids. V shed 2 bases and J 4 bases; nucleotides not matched to a gene: 7. Germline CDR1 is MRHNA and CDR2 is SNTAGT. In nucleotides, the CDR3 is TGTGCCAGCAGTGACCGACCAGGGGGGACCTATGGCTACACCTTC. This sequence encodes CASSDRPGGTYGYTF.

The rearrangement joins TRBV6-5 to TRBJ2-1; TRBD1 aligns across 7 bases. Germline-derived CDR1 and CDR2 are MNHEY and SVGAGI. V was clipped by 7 bases and J by 13 bases; unmatched bases: 7. The CDR3 is made up of 11 amino acids. The CDR3 reads CASIAGGLQFF. The CDR3 bases are TGTGCCAGCATTGCAGGGGGTTTACAGTTCTTC.

V is TRBV28 and J is TRBJ2-5; maybe TRBD1 (5 bases). In germline, CDR1 is MDHEN, CDR2 SYDVKM. This CDR3 is 13 amino acids long. Trimming removed 6 bases at V and 5 bases at J, with 13 bases between. The CDR3 loop reads CASRGPGLETQYF. CDR3 in DNA: TGTGCCAGCAGAGGCCCAGGGTTGGAGACCCAGTACTTC.

V and J are TRBV15 and TRBJ2-7; D unresolved. The CDR3 contains 13 residues. Between the trimmed V and J ends, which lost 1 base and 3 bases, there was a span of 7 bases. Germline V gene data show CDR1 as LNHNV and CDR2 as YYDKDF (reference sequence). CDR3 nucleotides: TGTGCCACCAGCAGAGGACGGAGCTACGAGCAGTACTTC. The encoded protein is CATSRGRSYEQYF.

V and J are TRBV10-3 and TRBJ1-1; weak D call: TRBD1 (6 bases). The CDR3 extends over 15 amino acids. Trimming took off 7 bases at V and 0 bases at J, with 15 bases between the two ends. Germline CDR1 reads ENHRY; CDR2 reads SYGVKD. The CDR3 loop reads CAITPTGPMNTEAFF. CDR3 sequence (DNA): TGTGCCATCACCCCGACAGGACCCATGAACACTGAAGCTTTCTTT.

This chain links TRBV5-1 with TRBJ2-3, with TRBD2 matching 9 bases. The CDR3 is made up of 14 amino acids. The V and J ends lost 2 bases and 4 bases, in that order; junction bases with no gene match: 2. Per germline, CDR1 SGHRS and CDR2 YFSETQ. This CDR3 reads CASSFRTSADTQYF. The DNA of the CDR3 is TGCGCCAGCAGCTTCCGGACTAGCGCAGATACGCAGTATTTT.

The V and J genes are TRBV27 and TRBJ2-3, with 9 bases matching TRBD1. The V segment lost 2 bases and the J segment 3 bases; nucleotides outside the gene matches: 9. CDR3 size: 17 residues. CDR1 is MNHEY and CDR2 is SMNVEV in the germline V gene (reference sequence). The CDR3 nucleotides read TGTGCCAGCAGTTTAGAGGGGGACAGGGTAGAAACAGATACGCAGTATTTT. Protein: CASSLEGDRVETDTQYF.